This TCR beta chain was sequenced during a study of radiation and T cells in renal cell carcinoma. The CDR3 extends over 14 amino acids. With V trimmed by 6 bases and J by 5 bases, 9 bases remained unmatched. The V gene's germline CDR1 is SGHTA and CDR2 FQGNSA. Specified time point: blood 4 weeks post-SBRT, at nephrectomy. Specified treatment: 15 Gy SBRT to primary tumor, nephrectomy 4 weeks later. Some clones are missing from TCRdb's copy, which holds only in-frame ones; the method was immunoSEQ multiplex PCR. The sample contains about 74,000 clones, 80% to 90% of which appear only once. The specimen comprised blood, sampled from a patient whose treatment included radiotherapy and nephrectomy. The TCR sequence derives from a woman aged 70-85 years with renal cell carcinoma. The rearrangement joins TRBV7-2 to TRBJ1-1, with 7 bases identical to TRBD1. CDR3 DNA sequence: TGTGCCAGCAGGACAGGGCGAATTCGGACTGAAGCTTTCTTT. Amino acids: CASRTGRIRTEAFF.